This passage covers 29 T cell receptor beta chains from one sample sequenced in a study of cytomegalovirus exposure and HLA in healthy donors (dated by TCRdb to 2017 to 2019). Library preparation was by the immunoSEQ multiplex PCR assay. A mixture of 60 forward primers for TCR Vbeta segments and 13 reverse primers for TCR Jbeta segments was used in the multiplex PCR. TCRdb limited this immuneACCESS table to in-frame rearrangements with V and J called. A share of clones is missing; checked studies link under half to unresolved V genes, and the rest is unexplained. This sample lists approximately 210,000 clones; 85% to 90% were detected once. The ten largest clonotypes hold about 1.2% of the sample. Sample: PBMCs. Receptors were obtained from a man between 25 and 39 years old in good health and CMV-seronegative.

V usage is TRBV27 and J usage is TRBJ2-2; tentative D call: TRBD2 (5 bases). Per the germline V gene, CDR1 is MNHEY and CDR2 is SMNVEV (reference sequence). The CDR3 sequence is 15 residues long. The V end was cut by 1 base, the J end by 4 bases, with 10 bases between. This chain's CDR3 is CASSLFPGSTGELFF. The CDR3, as DNA: TGTGCCAGCAGTTTATTCCCGGGGTCCACCGGGGAGCTGTTTTTT.

V usage is TRBV5-6 and J usage is TRBJ2-7; D possibly corresponds to TRBD2 (6 bases). V was cut by 4 bases and J by 0 bases, with 17 bases left in between. Looked up from germline, CDR1 is SGHDT and CDR2 is YYEEEE. The CDR3 has 16 amino acids. The CDR3: CASSPGGLQSSYEQYF. In DNA form, the CDR3 reads TGTGCCAGCAGCCCTGGGGGACTCCAGAGCTCCTACGAGCAGTACTTC.

This clone was counted between two and nine times. The V and J genes are TRBV6-1 and TRBJ1-1; 7 nucleotides align to TRBD1. The ends lost 6 bases at V and 7 bases at J; junction bases unmatched: 11. Germline V lookup: CDR1 MNHNS, CDR2 SASEGT. The CDR3 totals 14 residues. The CDR3 bases are TGTGCCAGCAGATCAGGACAGGTGACCGTTGAAGCTTTCTTT. This codes for CASRSGQVTVEAFF.

The chain recombines TRBV19 with TRBJ2-7; possible D gene TRBD1, 6 bases. The germline V gene has CDR1 LNHDA and CDR2 SQIVND (reference sequence). V shed 2 bases and J shed 0 bases, with 8 bases lying between them. This CDR3 spans 14 amino acids. CDR3 coding DNA: TGTGCCAGTAGTATAAGGGGGAGCTCCTACGAGCAGTACTTC. Translated, it gives CASSIRGSSYEQYF.

The chain has TRBV2 and TRBJ1-5; TRBD1 matches 9 bases. After removal of 5 bases from V and 4 bases from J, the junction contained 6 bases not matched to a gene. The CDR3 runs to 15 residues. Germline loops: CDR1 SNHLY, CDR2 FYNNEI. The CDR3 spells CASSNHRGQNQPQHF. In nucleotides, the CDR3 is TGTGCCAGCAGTAATCACAGGGGGCAGAATCAGCCCCAGCATTTT.

The chain couples TRBV11-2 to TRBJ2-2; TRBD2 matches 14 bases. Per the germline V gene, CDR1 is SGHAT and CDR2 is FQNNGV. V was clipped by 5 bases and J by 3 bases; unmatched bases: 2. The CDR3 covers 16 residues. CDR3 protein: CASSQTSGGDTGELFF. Here the CDR3 DNA reads TGTGCCAGCAGCCAGACTAGCGGGGGGGACACCGGGGAGCTGTTTTTT.

The genes are TRBV28 and TRBJ1-2, with 7 bases fitting TRBD1. The CDR3 runs 15 residues. Germline-derived CDR1 and CDR2 are MDHEN and SYDVKM. With 10 bases clipped from V and 4 bases from J, the junction kept 15 bases outside the gene matches. DNA of the CDR3: TGTGCCATCCAACGAGGAGGACAGGTTGCCTATGGCTACACCTTC. Translation: CAIQRGGQVAYGYTF.

The genes are TRBV28 and TRBJ1-4; D is undetermined. The germline gives CDR1 MDHEN, CDR2 SYDVKM. The V end was cut by 4 bases, the J end by 5 bases, with 26 bases between. The CDR3 totals 19 residues. CDR3 amino acids: CASSSRKKGGITLNEKLFF. The CDR3 nucleotides are TGTGCCAGCAGTTCAAGAAAGAAAGGCGGCATTACGTTAAATGAAAAACTGTTTTTT.

This clone has a single count. The chain recombines TRBV19 with TRBJ1-2, with 8 bases that match TRBD1. Unmatched junction bases numbered 8, after V lost 5 bases and J lost 12 bases. CDR1 is LNHDA and CDR2 is SQIVND in the germline V gene (reference sequence). The CDR3 covers 12 residues. This chain's CDR3 is CASSVGQAVDTF. DNA for the CDR3: TGTGCCAGTAGTGTGGGACAGGCGGTGGACACCTTC.

As to this clone: Sequence at one end of the junction differs from germline and may be a read error. The rearrangement joins TRBV7-9 to TRBJ2-6, with D possibly being TRBD1 (6 bases). Germline V CDR1 and CDR2: SEHNR, FQNEAQ (reference sequence). This CDR3 region has 18 residues. The DNA of the CDR3 is TGTTCCAGCAGCTTAGTGTCAGGGGTCGGAGCTGGGGCCAACGTCCTGACTTTC. This sequence encodes CSSSLVSGVGAGANVLTF.

J is TRBJ2-5 and V is TRBV7-9; maybe TRBD1 (6 bases). Germline V lookup: CDR1 SEHNR, CDR2 FQNEAQ (reference sequence). The CDR3 totals 15 residues. Trimming removed 5 bases from V and 2 bases from J, with 15 bases in between. The CDR3 loop is CASSPRTENQETQYF. CDR3 bases: TGTGCCAGCAGCCCGCGGACAGAAAATCAAGAGACCCAGTACTTC.

This chain connects TRBV6-5 to TRBJ1-4, with D possibly being TRBD1 (5 bases). CDR3 size: 15 residues. The V gene's germline CDR1 is MNHEY and CDR2 SVGAGI. V lost 2 bases and J 5 bases, leaving 12 bases between the germline ends. The CDR3 loop reads CASSYGWGVNEKLFF. CDR3 DNA sequence: TGTGCCAGCAGTTACGGCTGGGGGGTCAATGAAAAACTGTTTTTT.

V usage is TRBV5-1 and J usage is TRBJ2-2, with D perhaps matching TRBD1 (5 bases). In germline, CDR1 is SGHRS, CDR2 YFSETQ. This CDR3 is 15 amino acids long. The V and J ends lost 0 bases and 0 bases respectively, with 6 bases between them. This chain's CDR3 is CASSLGTPNTGELFF. CDR3 nucleotides: TGCGCCAGCAGCTTGGGGACACCGAACACCGGGGAGCTGTTTTTT.

The V and J genes are TRBV28 and TRBJ1-1; a weak D match, TRBD1 (6 bases). V was trimmed by 6 bases and J by 5 bases, leaving 22 bases between them. The CDR3 runs to 16 residues. Germline values: CDR1 MDHEN, CDR2 SYDVKM. CDR3 protein: CASSSRGAEELTEAFF. DNA of the CDR3: TGTGCCAGCAGCTCCCGGGGGGCCGAAGAACTTACTGAAGCTTTCTTT.

The chain employs TRBV7-9 and TRBJ1-4; no clear D gene. Trimming removed 5 bases from V and 7 bases from J, with 14 bases in between. CDR3 length equals 14 residues. Germline CDR1 and CDR2: SEHNR and FQNEAQ (reference sequence). Here the CDR3 reads CASSLQSSSEKLFF. The CDR3 DNA is TGTGCCAGCAGCCTCCAATCGTCTAGTGAAAAACTGTTTTTT.

The rearrangement links TRBV18 to TRBJ2-2; 8 bases are a match to TRBD2. Germline CDR1 is KGHSH and CDR2 is LQKENI. V was clipped by 0 bases and J by 0 bases; unmatched bases: 0. The CDR3 contains 16 residues. The CDR3 spells CASSPPGGANTGELFF. The CDR3 DNA reads TGTGCCAGCTCACCACCCGGGGGGGCGAACACCGGGGAGCTGTTTTTT.

This sequence joins TRBV21-1 and TRBJ1-1. TRBV21-1 is termed a pseudogene. The CDR3 runs 15 residues. The chain's CDR3 is CASSPPVFLNTEAFF. The CDR3 DNA sequence: TGTGCCAGCAGCCCCCCGGTATTTTTGAACACTGAAGCTTTCTTT.

The CDR3 protein is CASRPTENEKLFF. As DNA, the CDR3 is TGTGCCAGTAGACCGACAGAAAATGAAAAACTGTTTTTT. This chain links TRBV19 with TRBJ1-4, with TRBD1 as a possible D gene (5 bases). With 6 bases removed from V and 5 bases from J, the gap between germline ends came to 10 bases. The CDR3 spans 13 residues. Per the germline V gene, CDR1 is LNHDA and CDR2 is SQIVND (reference sequence).

V and J are TRBV28 and TRBJ2-1; the match to TRBD2 covers 7 bases. The CDR3 runs 16 residues. The V gene end was trimmed by 4 bases and the J gene end by 2 bases; junction bases not matched to a gene: 8. Germline assignment: CDR1 MDHEN and CDR2 SYDVKM. The CDR3 DNA sequence: TGTGCCAGCAGTTCTCGGGTAGCGGGTACCTACAATGAGCAGTTCTTC. This translates into CASSSRVAGTYNEQFF.

CDR3 sequence reads: CASSLSVAGDGEQYF. The CDR3 DNA follows: TGCGCCAGCAGCTTGAGTGTAGCGGGAGATGGCGAGCAGTACTTC. This chain uses TRBV5-1 with TRBJ2-7, with TRBD2 matching over 9 bases. V shed 1 base, J shed 6 bases, and the junction held 8 bases outside the gene matches. The CDR3 loop spans 15 amino acids. Germline-derived CDR1 and CDR2 are SGHRS and YFSETQ.

The chain carries TRBV27 and TRBJ2-7, with 9 bases that match TRBD1. V trimming: 3 bases; J trimming: 5 bases; junction bases outside the gene matches: 5. The germline V gene has CDR1 MNHEY and CDR2 SMNVEV (reference sequence). This CDR3 comprises 14 residues. CDR3 sequence: CASSLGGQGNEQYF. The CDR3 coding sequence is TGTGCCAGCAGTTTGGGGGGACAGGGTAACGAGCAGTACTTC.

The chain carries TRBV27 and TRBJ1-6; D is unclear. This CDR3 is 13 amino acids long. From germline, CDR1 is MNHEY and CDR2 SMNVEV (reference sequence). Trimming cost V 4 bases and J 4 bases, with 5 bases left between them. As DNA, the CDR3 is TGTGCCAGCAGTTCCAGGTATAATTCACCCCTCCACTTT. Its translation is CASSSRYNSPLHF.

Only a few counts were recorded for this clone. The gene calls are TRBV6-5 and TRBJ1-3, with 8 bases matching TRBD1. Germline trimming cut 6 bases from V and 8 bases from J; bases unmatched to any gene: 6. CDR1 MNHEY and CDR2 SVGAGI come from the germline V gene. The CDR3 sequence is 13 residues long. For the CDR3, the DNA is TGTGCCAGCAGAACAGGGGGGTTGGACACCATATATTTT. Translating gives CASRTGGLDTIYF.

The chain recombines TRBV2 with TRBJ2-7; D may be TRBD1 (6 bases). Trimming pared 7 bases from V and 3 bases from J, leaving 10 bases between. This CDR3 is built from 12 residues. Germline V gene lookup returns CDR1 SNHLY and CDR2 FYNNEI. The CDR3 here is CASKGHYYEQYF. The CDR3, as DNA: TGTGCCAGCAAGGGACATTACTACGAGCAGTACTTC.

V gene TRBV6-1 combines with J gene TRBJ1-6, with D possibly matching TRBD1 (5 bases). Deletions cut 3 bases from V and 8 bases from J, with 11 bases between. The V gene's germline CDR1 is MNHNS and CDR2 SASEGT. The CDR3 has 14 amino acids. CDR3 in amino acids: CASSDRVGDSPLHF. In nucleotides, the CDR3 is TGTGCCAGCAGTGACAGGGTGGGTGATTCACCCCTCCACTTT.

This clone appeared once. The V and J genes are TRBV6-6 and TRBJ2-3; 8 bases match TRBD1. The V and J ends lost 5 bases and 1 base, in that order; junction bases with no gene match: 5. CDR3 length: 15 residues. The V gene's germline CDR1 is MNHNY and CDR2 SVGAGI (reference sequence). The CDR3 sequence is CASSHGQGRTDTQYF. The CDR3 bases are TGTGCCAGCAGTCATGGACAGGGCCGCACAGATACGCAGTATTTT.

The chain joins TRBV9 to TRBJ1-2; D is uncertain. The CDR3 runs 13 residues. CDR1 and CDR2 from the germline V gene are SGDLS and YYNGEE. Trimming pared 0 bases from V and 6 bases from J, leaving 9 bases between. The CDR3 loop is CASSVAIADGYTF. The DNA of the CDR3 is TGTGCCAGCAGCGTAGCGATCGCAGATGGCTACACCTTC.

This sequence joins TRBV7-2 and TRBJ2-2, with TRBD2 as a possible D gene (5 bases). There are 13 residues in the CDR3. Trimming took 5 bases from V and 7 from J, leaving 11 bases between them. Germline V lookup: CDR1 SGHTA, CDR2 FQGNSA. CDR3 loop: CASSLHSDGELFF. The CDR3, as DNA: TGTGCCAGCAGCCTACATAGCGACGGGGAGCTGTTTTTT.

CDR3 in amino acids: CASSWGQATSETQYF. DNA for the CDR3: TGTGCCAGCAGCTGGGGACAGGCGACCTCAGAGACCCAGTACTTC. The chain employs TRBV5-5 and TRBJ2-5, with 8 bases matching TRBD1. CDR3 length: 15 amino acids. V shed 3 bases and J 4 bases; nucleotides not matched to a gene: 8. Germline loops: CDR1 SGHKS, CDR2 YYEKEE (reference sequence).